Following are 27 T cell receptor beta chains from one sample sequenced in a study of T cell repertoires in cytomegalovirus infection. One entry per CDR3 protein results from TCRdb running MiXCR on the reads. Among a few hundred thousand distinct CDR3 sequences listed, 26% were seen once. Sequencing used PBMCs. These receptors came from a human donor in good health (CMV status not recorded). Some clones in this sample may be carry-over from other donors' samples.

This clonotype has a single count. The genes are TRBV6-5 and TRBJ2-2, with 8 bases fitting TRBD2. Germline V CDR1 and CDR2: MNHEY, SVGAGI. Trimming cost V 4 bases and J 1 base; bases outside gene matches: 11. This CDR3 has 18 amino acids. CDR3 residues: CASSLEVAGGVNTGELFF. CDR3 in DNA: TGTGCCAGCAGTTTAGAGGTCGCGGGAGGAGTGAACACCGGGGAGCTGTTTTTT.

This clonotype was counted between two and nine times. This CDR3 reads CASSQGQGRIQYF. DNA for the CDR3: TGTGCCAGCAGCCAAGGTCAGGGAAGGATTCAGTACTTC. The V and J genes are TRBV14 and TRBJ2-4; D possibly corresponds to TRBD1 (5 bases). The V and J ends lost 1 base and 10 bases respectively, with 11 bases between them. The CDR3 runs 13 residues. Germline V lookup: CDR1 SGHDN, CDR2 FVKESK. The entire variable domain, with the rest obtained from reference TRBV14 and TRBJ2-4, is as follows: EAGVTQFPSHSVIEKGQTVTLRCDPISGHDNLYWYRRVMGKEIKFLLHFVKESKQDESGMPNNRFLAERTGGTYSTLKVQPAELEDSGVYFCASSQGQGRIQYFGAGTRLSVL.

In its sample, this clonotype was seen a few times. The V call is TRBV19, the J call TRBJ2-1; a possible D gene is TRBD1 (6 bases). The CDR3 covers 15 residues. CDR1 and CDR2 from the germline V gene are LNHDA and SQIVND (reference sequence). With 7 bases removed from V and 7 bases from J, the gap between germline ends came to 20 bases. The CDR3 DNA follows: TGTGCCAGTACCGAACCCCGAGGACAGAGGAATGAGCAGTTCTTC. It specifies CASTEPRGQRNEQFF.

The rearrangement links TRBV30 to TRBJ1-1; D gene uncertain. Trimming pared 4 bases from V and 0 bases from J, leaving 9 bases between. Germline CDR1 reads GTSNPN; CDR2 reads SVGIG (reference sequence). The CDR3 runs 13 residues. The CDR3 is CAWKWSMNTEAFF. The CDR3 DNA reads TGTGCCTGGAAATGGTCGATGAACACTGAAGCTTTCTTT. Combining the CDR3 with reference TRBV30 and TRBJ1-1 gives the whole variable domain SQTIHQWPATLVQPVGSPLSLECTVEGTSNPNLYWYRQAAGRGLQLLFYSVGIGQISSEVPQNLSASRPQDRQFILSSKKLLLSDSGFYLCAWKWSMNTEAFFGQGTRLTVV.

The chain carries TRBV29-1 and TRBJ2-7; the D gene is possibly TRBD1 (5 bases). V gave up 0 bases and J gave up 5 bases, with 8 bases separating them. CDR1 SQVTM and CDR2 ANQGSEA come from the germline V gene. This CDR3 contains 12 residues. The CDR3 DNA reads TGCAGCGTTGAAGATCAAGGGGACGAGCAGTACTTC. As protein: CSVEDQGDEQYF.

This clonotype was detected many times. The V and J genes are TRBV7-2 and TRBJ2-7; D remains unclear. The CDR3 runs 12 residues. V was clipped by 1 base and J by 3 bases, with 4 bases between them. The germline CDR1 and CDR2 sequences are SGHTA and FQGNSA. The CDR3 reads CASSLGFYEQYF. The CDR3 nucleotides read TGTGCCAGCAGCTTAGGGTTCTACGAGCAGTACTTC. The full variable domain, completed using reference TRBV7-2 and TRBJ2-7, is GAGVSQSPSNKVTEKGKDVELRCDPISGHTALYWYRQSLGQGLEFLIYFQGNSAPDKSGLPSDRFSAERTGGSVSTLTIQRTQQEDSAVYLCASSLGFYEQYFGPGTRLTVT.

This clonotype has a count of ten or more. CDR3 protein: CASSPGANYGYTF. CDR3 bases: TGTGCCAGCAGCCCAGGGGCTAACTATGGCTACACCTTC. V is TRBV7-8 and J is TRBJ1-2; D is perhaps TRBD1 (6 bases). V was shortened by 5 bases and J by 0 bases, with 7 bases between the two germline ends. This CDR3 spans 13 amino acids. The germline V gene encodes CDR1 SGHVS and CDR2 FQNEAQ.

This clonotype was counted ten times or more. The chain links TRBV7-2 to TRBJ2-2, with 9 nucleotides matching TRBD1. The trim removed 9 bases at V and 5 bases at J, leaving 7 bases unmatched. Germline-derived CDR1 and CDR2 are SGHTA and FQGNSA. CDR3 length equals 14 residues. CDR3 amino acids: CASTRDRATGELFF. The CDR3 DNA follows: TGTGCCAGTACTCGGGACAGGGCAACCGGGGAGCTGTTTTTT.

This clonotype was found a few times. The V gene is TRBV20-1, the J gene TRBJ2-1; the match to TRBD2 covers 8 bases. Per germline, CDR1 DFQATT and CDR2 SNEGSKA (reference sequence). The CDR3 consists of 14 residues. V lost 2 bases and J lost 4; bases outside the gene matches: 4. As DNA, the CDR3 is TGCAGTGCTAGAACGGGAGGGCCGTACAATGAGCAGTTCTTC. Its protein product is CSARTGGPYNEQFF.

This clonotype was counted only a few times. The chain uses TRBV6-5 and TRBJ1-6; 7 positions match TRBD1. Germline lookup yields CDR1 MNHEY and CDR2 SVGAGI. J lost 10 bases, V lost 1 base, and 7 bases had no gene match. The CDR3 totals 15 residues. The chain's CDR3 is CASSYLAQGGSPLHF. The CDR3 nucleotides are TGTGCCAGCAGTTACTTAGCGCAGGGGGGATCACCCCTCCACTTT.

The genes are TRBV7-9 and TRBJ1-1, with TRBD1 identical over 7 bases. Trimming cost V 8 bases and J 9 bases; bases outside gene matches: 9. The germline CDR1 and CDR2 sequences are SEHNR and FQNEAQ (reference sequence). The CDR3 has 12 amino acids. CDR3 DNA sequence: TGTGCCAGCGCGCGGGGGGGACAGCAAGCTTTCTTT. Its protein product is CASARGGQQAFF.

V and J are TRBV5-1 and TRBJ1-2; the D gene is possibly TRBD1 (5 bases). Trimming took off 4 bases at V and 3 bases at J, with 10 bases between the two ends. In germline, CDR1 is SGHRS, CDR2 YFSETQ. CDR3 length equals 13 residues. The CDR3 DNA sequence: TGCGCCAGCAGCCTCTCGGGGGACTATGGCTACACCTTC. This encodes CASSLSGDYGYTF.

This clonotype appeared a few times. The CDR3 loop is CASKRQGQETQYF. CDR3 sequence (DNA): TGTGCCAGCAAGAGACAGGGACAAGAGACCCAGTACTTC. The chain joins TRBV6-1 to TRBJ2-5, with 7 bases that match TRBD1. The CDR3 contains 13 residues. J gave up 2 bases and V 7 bases, and 4 bases lay outside the gene matches. Germline V gene data show CDR1 as MNHNS and CDR2 as SASEGT.

This clonotype was observed many times. The genes are TRBV7-8 and TRBJ1-1, with D tentatively TRBD1 (5 bases). The CDR3 sequence is 15 residues long. Germline V gives CDR1 SGHVS, CDR2 FQNEAQ. Trimming cost V 2 bases and J 6 bases, with 16 bases left between them. The CDR3 nucleotides read TGTGCCAGCAGCTTATTTGCCAGGGACTTCCCTGAAGCTTTCTTT. Amino acids: CASSLFARDFPEAFF.

V gene TRBV7-2 combines with J gene TRBJ1-5; no reliable D call. V lost 1 base, J lost 7 bases, and 5 bases lay in between. In germline, CDR1 is SGHTA, CDR2 FQGNSA. The CDR3 sequence is 12 residues long. As DNA, the CDR3 is TGTGCCAGCAGCTTAGGGTTGCAGCCCCAGCATTTT. Translation gives CASSLGLQPQHF.

This clonotype has at least ten counts. The rearrangement uses TRBV7-8 and TRBJ2-7; D might be TRBD1 or TRBD2, each matching 5 bases. Trimming removed 1 base at V and 1 base at J, with 8 bases between. CDR1 is SGHVS and CDR2 is FQNEAQ in the germline V gene. The CDR3 sequence is 14 residues long. The CDR3 sequence: CASSLGGGSYEQYV. CDR3 coding DNA: TGTGCCAGCAGCTTAGGTGGGGGTTCCTACGAGCAGTACGTC.

This clonotype appeared many times. V gene TRBV7-9 combines with J gene TRBJ2-3, with D perhaps matching TRBD2 (6 bases). V was shortened by 7 bases and J by 9 bases, with 29 bases between the two germline ends. The CDR3 consists of 17 residues. Germline V gives CDR1 SEHNR, CDR2 FQNEAQ (reference sequence). DNA for the CDR3: TGTGCCAGCACCCCAGAGGCGGAGGGGCCTAAGCCTGGAACGCAGTATTTT. Encoded protein: CASTPEAEGPKPGTQYF. The whole variable domain, remainder taken from reference TRBV7-9 and TRBJ2-3, is DTGVSQNPRHKITKRGQNVTFRCDPISEHNRLYWYRQTLGQGPEFLTYFQNEAQLEKSRLLSDRFSAERPKGSFSTLEIQRTEQGDSAMYLCASTPEAEGPKPGTQYFGPGTRLTVL.

This clonotype was detected a few times. The V call is TRBV27, the J call TRBJ2-7, with D maybe TRBD1 (6 bases). CDR1 MNHEY and CDR2 SMNVEV come from the germline V gene (reference sequence). V lost 11 bases and J lost 0, with 11 bases in between. The CDR3 covers 12 residues. CDR3 sequence: CAVRDNSYEQYF. In DNA, the CDR3 is TGTGCCGTCCGGGACAACTCCTACGAGCAGTACTTC.

This clonotype appeared a few times. This rearrangement joins TRBV19 to TRBJ2-3; D remains unclear. Trimming removed 5 bases from V and 1 base from J, with 10 bases in between. The CDR3 sequence is 14 residues long. Germline V gives CDR1 LNHDA, CDR2 SQIVND (reference sequence). The CDR3: CASSPGWRTDTQYF. CDR3 DNA sequence: TGTGCCAGTAGTCCCGGGTGGCGCACAGATACGCAGTATTTT.

This chain connects TRBV5-4 to TRBJ2-2; the match to TRBD2 covers 13 bases. The germline V gene has CDR1 SGHNT and CDR2 YYREEE (reference sequence). The CDR3 has 15 amino acids. V gave up 4 bases and J gave up 7 bases; unmatched junction bases: 4. CDR3 nucleotide sequence: TGTGCCAGCAGCCGGACTAGCGGGAGTAACGGGGAGCTGTTTTTT. This sequence encodes CASSRTSGSNGELFF. Drawing the rest from reference TRBV5-4 and TRBJ2-2, the complete variable domain is ETGVTQSPTHLIKTRGQQVTLRCSSQSGHNTVSWYQQALGQGPQFIFQYYREEENGRGNFPPRFSGLQFPNYSSELNVNALELDDSALYLCASSRTSGSNGELFFGEGSRLTVL.

This clonotype was counted a few times. The germline gene is not matched at one end of the junction; a read error may be the cause. V is TRBV4-1 and J is TRBJ1-2; 7 nucleotides agree with TRBD1. This CDR3 has 14 residues. The germline CDR1 and CDR2 sequences are MGHRA and YSYEKL. The CDR3: CASSPGQSNYGYTF. CDR3 DNA sequence: TGTGCCAGCAGCCCGGGACAGTCTAACTATGGCTACACCTTC.

This clonotype was counted at least ten times. J is TRBJ1-1 and V is TRBV7-2; D is ambiguous. V shed 6 bases and J shed 0 bases, with 11 bases lying between them. CDR3 length: 14 amino acids. The germline V gene has CDR1 SGHTA and CDR2 FQGNSA. The CDR3 loop is CASRPTVLNTEAFF. In nucleotides, the CDR3 is TGTGCCAGCAGGCCTACGGTCCTGAACACTGAAGCTTTCTTT.

This clonotype appeared a few times. The chain combines TRBV9 with TRBJ1-2, with D unresolved. Trimming cost V 4 bases and J 2 bases, with 9 bases left between them. CDR3 length: 13 residues. Germline assignment: CDR1 SGDLS and CDR2 YYNGEE. The CDR3 spells CASSKGKNYGYTF. The CDR3 DNA reads TGTGCCAGCAGCAAGGGAAAGAACTATGGCTACACCTTC.

This clonotype has ten or more counts. The chain joins TRBV7-2 to TRBJ2-2; D is possibly TRBD1 (6 bases). The CDR3 has 16 residues. Trimming cost V 4 bases and J 1 base, with 13 bases left between them. The germline gives CDR1 SGHTA, CDR2 FQGNSA. The CDR3: CASSSGQSRNTGELFF. The DNA of the CDR3 is TGTGCCAGCAGCTCAGGACAGAGCCGGAACACCGGGGAGCTGTTTTTT.

The rearrangement links TRBV28 to TRBJ2-3, with D perhaps TRBD1 (6 bases). The length of the CDR3 is 16 residues. V lost 5 bases and J lost 0, with 15 bases in between. Per the germline V gene, CDR1 is MDHEN and CDR2 is SYDVKM. CDR3 in amino acids: CASSLSARGSTDTQYF. The CDR3 coding sequence is TGTGCCAGCAGTCTCTCCGCGAGGGGGAGCACAGATACGCAGTATTTT.

This clonotype has only a few counts. The V call is TRBV20-1, the J call TRBJ2-3; D remains unclear. From germline, CDR1 is DFQATT and CDR2 SNEGSKA (reference sequence). The CDR3 contains 12 residues. Trimming removed 5 bases from V and 4 bases from J, with 10 bases in between. CDR3 loop: CSAGPAADTQYF. The CDR3 DNA reads TGCAGTGCTGGGCCCGCCGCAGATACGCAGTATTTT.

This rearrangement joins TRBV27 to TRBJ2-6, with D perhaps TRBD1 (7 bases). Trimming left V 5 bases short and J 0 bases short, with 17 bases between. The CDR3 length is 18 residues. Looked up from germline, CDR1 is MNHEY and CDR2 is SMNVEV (reference sequence). DNA of the CDR3: TGTGCCAGCAGTCAGACAGGGACTGGCTACTCTGGGGCCAACGTCCTGACTTTC. Protein sequence: CASSQTGTGYSGANVLTF. The variable domain in full, with the rest retrieved from reference TRBV27 and TRBJ2-6, is EAQVTQNPRYLITVTGKKLTVTCSQNMNHEYMSWYRQDPGLGLRQIYYSMNVEVTDKGDVPEGYKVSRKEKRNFPLILESPSPNQTSLYFCASSQTGTGYSGANVLTFGAGSRLTVL.